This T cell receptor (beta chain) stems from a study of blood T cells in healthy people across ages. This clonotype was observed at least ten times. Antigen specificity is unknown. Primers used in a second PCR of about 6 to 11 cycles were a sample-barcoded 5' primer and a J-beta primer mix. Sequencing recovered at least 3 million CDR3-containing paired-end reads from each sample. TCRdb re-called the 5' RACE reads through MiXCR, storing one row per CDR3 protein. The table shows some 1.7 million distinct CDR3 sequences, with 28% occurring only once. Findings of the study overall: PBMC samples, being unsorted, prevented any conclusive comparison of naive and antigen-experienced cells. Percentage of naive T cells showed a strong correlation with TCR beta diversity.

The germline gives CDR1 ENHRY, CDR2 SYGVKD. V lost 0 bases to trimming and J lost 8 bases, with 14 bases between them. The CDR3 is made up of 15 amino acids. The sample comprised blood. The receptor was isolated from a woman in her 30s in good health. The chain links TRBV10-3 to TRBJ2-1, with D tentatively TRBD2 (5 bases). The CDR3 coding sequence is TGTGCCATCAGTGAGTCGAGTTCGGGAAGGGATGAGCAGTTCTTC. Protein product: CAISESSSGRDEQFF.